This T cell receptor beta chain is drawn from a study of PD-1 blockade in classical Hodgkin lymphoma. Method: immunoSEQ multiplex PCR; TCRdb's copy keeps in-frame clones and lacks some. This table holds some 150,000 clones, 78% found once. Germline CDR1 and CDR2: SGDLS and YYNGEE. The V end lost 3 bases, the J end lost 6 bases, and 7 bases lay between the germline ends. The CDR3 is 13 residues long. No patient escaped relapse after autologous stem cell transplantation, and brentuximab vedotin exposure varied. Study-wide results and limits: The origin of the repertoire differences remains undefined, with disease activity or prior therapy as possible causes. Initiation of nivolumab under 1 year after ASCT led to exclusion of patients. As was reported, newly diagnosed patients showed lower baseline TCR diversity than healthy donors did. Complete responders showed a baseline diversity that resembled the diversity of newly diagnosed patients.

On this clone itself: What it recognizes is unknown.

The chain is built from TRBV9 and TRBJ1-6, with D unclear. The sequenced sample was peripheral blood mononuclear cells (PBMCs), obtained before the second cycle of nivolumab. The clonotype originates from a human donor with classical Hodgkin lymphoma. CDR3 DNA sequence: TGTGCCAGCAGCGGTGGCATTAATTCACCCCTCCACTTT. This codes for CASSGGINSPLHF.